The 32 T cell receptor beta chains listed next were all sequenced from one sample in a study of blood T cell repertoires in COVID-19. Repertoires were generated with immunoSEQ multiplex PCR, while TCRdb's copy carries only in-frame clones and drops some. The table lists about 76,000 clones, about 87% of them singletons, with under 6.5% in the top ten. The sample consisted of peripheral blood. Every receptor here comes from a man aged 45-65 years with active COVID-19.

V and J are TRBV5-4 and TRBJ1-6, with 11 bases fitting TRBD1. CDR3 size: 16 residues. With 4 bases clipped from V and 6 bases from J, the junction kept 6 bases outside the gene matches. The V gene's germline CDR1 is SGHNT and CDR2 YYREEE (reference sequence). The CDR3: CASSLPGQGVNSPLHF. CDR3 DNA: TGTGCCAGCAGCCTGCCGGGACAGGGGGTTAATTCACCCCTCCACTTT.

This clone was counted once. V and J are TRBV7-2 and TRBJ2-7, with D unclear. CDR1 and CDR2 from the germline V gene are SGHTA and FQGNSA. The V gene lost 5 bases and the J gene lost 3 bases, with 5 bases spanning the gap. The CDR3 is 11 residues long. The CDR3 is CASSTYYEQYF. CDR3 bases: TGTGCCAGCAGCACCTACTACGAGCAGTACTTC.

This clone has a handful of counts. The CDR3 loop reads CASRSTGTGNGYTF. The CDR3 DNA sequence: TGTGCCAGCAGATCTACCGGGACAGGGAATGGCTACACCTTC. The chain couples TRBV6-6 to TRBJ1-2, with TRBD1 identical over 9 bases. CDR1 and CDR2 from the germline V gene are MNHNY and SVGAGI (reference sequence). The CDR3 consists of 14 residues. Germline trimming cut 6 bases from V and 6 bases from J; bases unmatched to any gene: 8.

This clone has a handful of counts. The chain employs TRBV18 and TRBJ1-1, with D tentatively TRBD1 (5 bases). The CDR3 consists of 13 residues. Looked up from germline, CDR1 is KGHSH and CDR2 is LQKENI. Trimming shortened V by 3 bases and J by 10 bases, and 15 bases separated the two germline ends. The CDR3 DNA is TGTGCCAGCTCACCGACCGCGACAGTCGGAGCTTTCTTT. Amino acids: CASSPTATVGAFF.

The rearrangement uses TRBV5-1 and TRBJ2-2, with 8 bases fitting TRBD1. Germline V lookup: CDR1 SGHRS, CDR2 YFSETQ. The V and J ends lost 5 bases and 1 base, in that order; junction bases with no gene match: 1. The length of the CDR3 is 14 residues. For the CDR3, the DNA is TGCGCCAGCAGGGGGACAGGGAACACCGGGGAGCTGTTTTTT. It codes for CASRGTGNTGELFF.

The rearrangement uses TRBV28 and TRBJ2-7; 9 bases align to TRBD2. V was pared by 3 bases and J by 6 bases, with 6 bases of the junction left unmatched. CDR1 is MDHEN, CDR2 SYDVKM, per germline. The CDR3 has 14 residues. As DNA, the CDR3 is TGTGCCAGCAGTTTCGCTAGCGGGACCAGCGAGCAGTACTTC. It is translated as CASSFASGTSEQYF.

Written as DNA, the CDR3 is TGCGCCAGCAGCTTGGCTAGCGGGGGGACTAGCACAGATACGCAGTATTTT. Its translation: CASSLASGGTSTDTQYF. This chain uses TRBV5-1 with TRBJ2-3; 11 nucleotides agree with TRBD2. Looked up from germline, CDR1 is SGHRS and CDR2 is YFSETQ. CDR3 length: 17 residues. Trimming removed 0 bases from V and 0 bases from J; junction bases left unmatched: 3.

This chain links TRBV7-9 with TRBJ2-7, with TRBD2 identical over 10 bases. Germline CDR1 and CDR2: SEHNR and FQNEAQ (reference sequence). The V and J ends lost 5 bases and 4 bases, in that order; junction bases with no gene match: 5. The CDR3 totals 14 residues. CDR3 DNA sequence: TGTGCCAGCAGCCTCCGGACTAGCGGTTACGAGCAGTACTTC. Its translation is CASSLRTSGYEQYF.

The chain couples TRBV9 to TRBJ1-2; 11 bases are shared with TRBD1. V was pared by 4 bases and J by 0 bases, with 8 bases of the junction left unmatched. The CDR3 totals 17 residues. CDR1 and CDR2 from the germline V gene are SGDLS and YYNGEE. For the CDR3, the DNA is TGTGCCAGCAGCCTCGGACAGGGGGCTTTCACTAACTATGGCTACACCTTC. Its translation: CASSLGQGAFTNYGYTF.

This clone was seen just once. The chain recombines TRBV7-9 with TRBJ2-7; TRBD2 matches 10 bases. V gave up 5 bases and J gave up 5 bases; unmatched junction bases: 9. The CDR3 covers 15 residues. Germline V CDR1 and CDR2: SEHNR, FQNEAQ (reference sequence). The CDR3, as DNA: TGTGCCAGCAGCCGTTTAGCGGGAGGCCTCCACGAGCAGTACTTC. Translated, it gives CASSRLAGGLHEQYF.

The chain has TRBV11-2 and TRBJ2-3; TRBD2 is a possible D gene (6 bases). V lost 7 bases, J lost 2 bases, and 16 bases lay in between. The CDR3 totals 15 residues. From germline, CDR1 is SGHAT and CDR2 FQNNGV. The CDR3 region has the DNA TGTGCCAGCACTCCTTTAGCGGTTAACACAGATACGCAGTATTTT. The encoded protein is CASTPLAVNTDTQYF.

This chain connects TRBV10-3 to TRBJ1-3, with D unclear. With 3 bases removed from V and 0 bases from J, the gap between germline ends came to 3 bases. CDR3 length: 13 amino acids. Germline V gene sequence: CDR1 ENHRY, CDR2 SYGVKD. As DNA, the CDR3 is TGTGCCATCAGTGACAGCTCTGGAAACACCATATATTTT. Its translation: CAISDSSGNTIYF.

The chain combines TRBV27 with TRBJ1-1; D remains unclear. Germline CDR1 reads MNHEY; CDR2 reads SMNVEV (reference sequence). Trimming stripped 3 bases from V and 1 base from J, with 9 bases between. The CDR3 length is 14 residues. This CDR3 is CASSFLTGNTEAFF. For the CDR3, the DNA is TGTGCCAGCAGTTTCCTGACGGGGAACACTGAAGCTTTCTTT.

This chain uses TRBV7-2 with TRBJ1-4; possible D gene TRBD1, 6 bases. V was cut by 5 bases and J by 7 bases, with 17 bases left in between. Per germline, CDR1 SGHTA and CDR2 FQGNSA. This CDR3 region has 15 residues. CDR3: CASSAQGQLTEKLFF. The CDR3 DNA reads as TGTGCCAGCAGCGCTCAGGGGCAACTGACTGAAAAACTGTTTTTT.

The chain couples TRBV18 to TRBJ2-2; 10 bases fit TRBD2. V lost 2 bases to trimming and J lost 7 bases; unmatched junction nucleotides: 7. Germline loops: CDR1 KGHSH, CDR2 LQKENI. This CDR3 has 16 amino acids. The CDR3 loop reads CASSPASGGAGGELFF. The CDR3 bases are TGTGCCAGCTCACCAGCCAGCGGGGGGGCCGGCGGGGAGCTGTTTTTT.

V usage is TRBV21-1 and J usage is TRBJ1-1. TRBV21-1 has pseudogene status. CDR3 length: 13 residues. The CDR3 DNA sequence: TGTGCCAGCAGCAAATTGCGTGACACTGAAGCTTTCTTT. Amino acids: CASSKLRDTEAFF.

The chain employs TRBV28 and TRBJ2-5, with 12 bases aligning to TRBD2. Germline CDR1 MDHEN, CDR2 SYDVKM. The ends lost 6 bases at V and 2 bases at J; junction bases unmatched: 7. The CDR3 has 16 amino acids. In DNA, the CDR3 is TGTGCCAGCAGCCGGGGACTAGCGGGCCCTCAAGAGACCCAGTACTTC. Amino acid sequence: CASSRGLAGPQETQYF.

The rearrangement links TRBV5-4 to TRBJ1-3; 8 bases fit TRBD1. The length of the CDR3 is 16 residues. From germline, CDR1 is SGHNT and CDR2 YYREEE (reference sequence). V lost 1 base and J lost 2; bases outside the gene matches: 5. The CDR3 DNA reads TGTGCCAGCAGCTTGAACAGGGGGTTCGCTGGAAACACCATATATTTT. Its protein is CASSLNRGFAGNTIYF. The full variable domain, rest sourced from reference TRBV5-4 and TRBJ1-3, is ETGVTQSPTHLIKTRGQQVTLRCSSQSGHNTVSWYQQALGQGPQFIFQYYREEENGRGNFPPRFSGLQFPNYSSELNVNALELDDSALYLCASSLNRGFAGNTIYFGEGSWLTVV.

The chain links TRBV11-1 to TRBJ2-7; 13 nucleotides agree with TRBD2. The V and J ends lost 5 bases and 3 bases, in that order; junction bases with no gene match: 4. Germline V gene sequence: CDR1 SGHAT, CDR2 FQDESV (reference sequence). The CDR3 has 15 amino acids. CDR3 in DNA: TGTGCCAGCAGCGGACTAGCGGGAGACAGCTACGAGCAGTACTTC. Translating it yields CASSGLAGDSYEQYF.

The J gene is TRBJ2-6, the V gene TRBV5-6; D is possibly TRBD2 (6 bases). Germline V gene lookup returns CDR1 SGHDT and CDR2 YYEEEE. This CDR3 is built from 16 residues. V dropped 4 bases and J dropped 3 bases, with 14 bases sitting between them. Written as DNA, the CDR3 is TGTGCCAGCAGCCCTGCGGCGGGGTATGGGGCCAACGTCCTGACTTTC. Protein product: CASSPAAGYGANVLTF.

The genes are TRBV27 and TRBJ2-7; TRBD2 matches 7 bases. V was clipped by 1 base and J by 1 base; unmatched bases: 7. Per germline, CDR1 MNHEY and CDR2 SMNVEV (reference sequence). CDR3 length: 16 amino acids. CDR3 in amino acids: CASSLFGLDSSYEQYF. DNA for the CDR3: TGTGCCAGCAGTTTATTCGGACTAGACTCATCCTACGAGCAGTACTTC.

The gene calls are TRBV11-2 and TRBJ2-7; D remains ambiguous. V shed 1 base and J shed 5 bases, with 18 bases lying between them. CDR3 length equals 16 residues. Germline V gene lookup returns CDR1 SGHAT and CDR2 FQNNGV. CDR3: CASSLAQHVPGNEQYF. CDR3 nucleotides: TGTGCCAGCAGCTTAGCACAACATGTCCCTGGCAACGAGCAGTACTTC.

The chain joins TRBV4-1 to TRBJ2-7; perhaps TRBD2 as D (6 bases). V shed 5 bases and J shed 4 bases, with 6 bases lying between them. This CDR3 contains 11 residues. CDR1 MGHRA and CDR2 YSYEKL come from the germline V gene. This chain's CDR3 is CASSAGYEQYF. The CDR3 coding sequence is TGCGCCAGCAGCGCGGGATACGAGCAGTACTTC.

This sequence joins TRBV6-2 or TRBV6-3 and TRBJ1-2; no clear D gene. V shed 6 bases and J shed 5 bases, with 13 bases lying between them. The V gene's germline CDR1 is MNHEY and CDR2 SVGEGT. CDR3 length: 13 residues. In nucleotides, the CDR3 is TGTGCCAGCAGCGAACGGCGGTTGTATGGCTACACCTTC. As protein: CASSERRLYGYTF.

The chain has TRBV29-1 and TRBJ2-5; 9 bases match TRBD2. Germline V gives CDR1 SQVTM, CDR2 ANQGSEA. Trimming removed 2 bases from V and 0 bases from J; junction bases left unmatched: 4. The CDR3 is made up of 15 amino acids. CDR3 in amino acids: CSVELQRGDQETQYF. The DNA for the CDR3 is TGCAGCGTTGAACTCCAGCGGGGGGACCAAGAGACCCAGTACTTC.

This chain connects TRBV9 to TRBJ2-7, with 7 bases aligning to TRBD2. This CDR3 is built from 16 residues. The trim removed 0 bases at V and 0 bases at J, leaving 6 bases unmatched. Per the germline V gene, CDR1 is SGDLS and CDR2 is YYNGEE. DNA for the CDR3: TGTGCCAGCAGCGTAGGGCTAGCGGAGACCTCCTACGAGCAGTACTTC. Protein sequence: CASSVGLAETSYEQYF. Combining the CDR3 with reference TRBV9 and TRBJ2-7 gives the whole variable domain DSGVTQTPKHLITATGQRVTLRCSPRSGDLSVYWYQQSLDQGLQFLIQYYNGEERAKGNILERFSAQQFPDLHSELNLSSLELGDSALYFCASSVGLAETSYEQYFGPGTRLTVT.

The V and J genes are TRBV29-1 and TRBJ1-2; D is undetermined. The CDR3 extends over 12 amino acids. Germline V gene lookup returns CDR1 SQVTM and CDR2 ANQGSEA. Trimming removed 5 bases at V and 3 bases at J, with 10 bases between. The DNA of the CDR3 is TGCAGCGTTAGGTACAGCCACTATGGCTACACCTTC. Amino acid sequence: CSVRYSHYGYTF.

V gene TRBV5-1 combines with J gene TRBJ2-7, with a possible D match to TRBD2 (6 bases). Trimming cost V 4 bases and J 2 bases, with 16 bases left between them. The CDR3 extends over 15 amino acids. From germline, CDR1 is SGHRS and CDR2 YFSETQ. The CDR3 DNA reads as TGCGCCAGCAGCCTGGGGTGGGGAGGACCCTACGAGCAGTACTTC. Protein: CASSLGWGGPYEQYF.

This clone was picked up a small number of times. V and J are TRBV30 and TRBJ1-5, with TRBD1 matching 9 bases. CDR1 is GTSNPN and CDR2 is SVGIG in the germline V gene (reference sequence). V dropped 4 bases and J dropped 6; count of bases not matched to a gene: 4. The CDR3 is 13 residues long. The CDR3 loop reads CAWTQGAVQPQHF. The CDR3 coding sequence is TGTGCCTGGACACAGGGGGCGGTTCAGCCCCAGCATTTT.

In this sample, this clone turned up once. The V call is TRBV11-2, the J call TRBJ1-1, with 9 bases identical to TRBD1. This CDR3 region has 15 residues. Looked up from germline, CDR1 is SGHAT and CDR2 is FQNNGV. V gave up 5 bases and J gave up 2 bases; unmatched junction bases: 6. The CDR3 here is CASSLPQGANTEAFF. In DNA, the CDR3 is TGTGCCAGCAGCCTCCCACAGGGGGCTAACACTGAAGCTTTCTTT.

A few counts support this clone. The chain recombines TRBV11-2 with TRBJ2-7, with 7 bases fitting TRBD1. Germline CDR1 is SGHAT and CDR2 is FQNNGV. V lost 5 bases and J lost 0; bases outside the gene matches: 7. This CDR3 spans 15 amino acids. As DNA, the CDR3 is TGTGCCAGCAGCGCCCGGGACAGAGGCTCCTACGAGCAGTACTTC. The encoded protein is CASSARDRGSYEQYF.

Only one count was recorded for this clone. The chain employs TRBV19 and TRBJ1-2, with 9 bases matching TRBD1. In germline, CDR1 is LNHDA, CDR2 SQIVND (reference sequence). The CDR3 sequence is 14 residues long. The V gene end was trimmed by 8 bases and the J gene end by 1 base; junction bases not matched to a gene: 5. For the CDR3, the DNA is TGTGCCAGTTCCAACAGGGGGCGTAACTATGGCTACACCTTC. Residues: CASSNRGRNYGYTF.